The rows below give T cell receptor beta chains drawn from one sample of a study of human CD8 memory T cell subsets. From the 5' RACE reads, TCRdb lists one entry per CDR3 protein and no DNA. The sample includes over 8,000 distinct CDR3 sequences. Source material: CD8+ stem-like memory T cells (TSCM and TCM) sorted from PBMCs. All receptors derive from a human donor in good health. CDR3s include the opening cysteine and the closing phenylalanine or tryptophan. The size entry is marked missing in some rows and otherwise reads once, few, many or a size class.

V gene	clone size	CDR3 length	J gene	CDR3 protein
TRBV29-1	NA	13	TRBJ2-5	CSAGDRGQATQYF
TRBV9	NA	15	TRBJ2-7	CASSSGDSFSYEQYF
TRBV6-6	large	15	TRBJ2-7	CASSYSDWSSYEQYF
TRBV20-1	NA	13	TRBJ1-1	CSVSGTGLTEAFF
TRBV3-1	medium-sized	15	TRBJ1-5	CASSGDLGGNQPQHF
TRBV29-1	medium-sized	12	TRBJ2-2	CSVEWYTGELFF
TRBV5-1	NA	13	TRBJ2-2	CASSVGSTGELFF
TRBV3-1	NA	15	TRBJ2-2	CASSPDRARTGELFF
TRBV5-4	NA	13	TRBJ2-7	CASSFWGYDEQYF
TRBV20-1	NA	13	TRBJ2-1	CSASGGRGDEQFF
TRBV14	medium-sized	14	TRBJ1-2	CASSQSPEYYGYTF
TRBV29-1	medium-sized	12	TRBJ1-2	CSVERQGNGYTF
TRBV14	NA	12	TRBJ2-7	CASSWDGYEQYF
TRBV29-1	NA	17	TRBJ2-1	CSVEGAEITSSYNEQFF
TRBV7-9	medium-sized	12	TRBJ2-7	CASSLAGGEQYF
TRBV7-3	medium-sized	14	TRBJ2-7	CASSRREDRSGQYF
TRBV28	NA	21	TRBJ2-1	CASSTVWRDLAGGSSYNEQFF
TRBV20-1	NA	18	TRBJ1-2	CSARDFGTGTHGGYGYTF
TRBV5-6	NA	12	TRBJ1-2	CASSPGGSGYTF
TRBV12-3/TRBV12-4	NA	15	TRBJ2-3	CASSPGQGALDTQYF
TRBV28	NA	13	TRBJ1-1	CASSLGLNTEAFF
TRBV28	medium-sized	15	TRBJ2-1	CASSSLLAGVNEQFF
TRBV6-5	NA	13	TRBJ2-1	CASTGGSYNEQFF
TRBV7-9	NA	15	TRBJ1-1	CASSLELGLRRQAFF
TRBV6-2/TRBV6-3	NA	13	TRBJ2-7	CASSYPGPSEQYF
TRBV7-9	NA	15	TRBJ2-2	CASRPKRENTGELFF
TRBV6-5	NA	14	TRBJ2-1	CASSYGLGAHEQFF
TRBV7-2	medium-sized	14	TRBJ1-1	CASSRLGGSTEAFF
TRBV11-3	NA	14	TRBJ1-1	CASSFNRVGTEAFF
TRBV18	NA	12	TRBJ2-7	CASSGQTYEQYF
TRBV29-1	medium-sized	17	TRBJ1-1	CSSDLPGTGPGSEVAFF
TRBV19	NA	14	TRBJ2-1	CASSNPSSYNEQFF
TRBV11-2	NA	14	TRBJ2-7	CASSLVSSGYEQYF
TRBV28	NA	13	TRBJ2-7	CASSLYGGAEQYF
TRBV5-4	medium-sized	16	TRBJ2-1	CASSLADELAYNEQFF
TRBV7-9	NA	13	TRBJ2-7	CASSGQITYEQYF
TRBV29-1	medium-sized	13	TRBJ2-4	CSVSAPGRDIQYF
TRBV28	NA	14	TRBJ2-5	CASSLLAGVETQYF
TRBV19	NA	13	TRBJ1-5	CASSIRGNQPQHF
TRBV7-9	medium-sized	13	TRBJ1-4	CASSPGPGEKLFF
TRBV28	NA	17	TRBJ1-2	CASSLGQGGLANYGYTF
TRBV29-1	medium-sized	13	TRBJ2-1	CSVQGGRYNEQFF
TRBV28	NA	12	TRBJ2-7	CAIRKSGYEQYF
TRBV2	medium-sized	15	TRBJ1-2	CASSEAGGYDYGYTF
TRBV5-1	medium-sized	16	TRBJ1-1	CASSLPRTGENTEAFF
TRBV2	NA	14	TRBJ2-7	CASSEDRASYEQYF
TRBV5-1	NA	14	TRBJ2-3	CASSSETSTDTQYF
TRBV13	NA	13	TRBJ1-2	CASSLGTANDYTF
TRBV7-9	NA	13	TRBJ2-3	CASSPRLGAAQYF
TRBV28	NA	17	TRBJ2-4	CASSLRAGALSYNIQYF